The T cell receptor (beta chain) described here comes from a study of glioma-infiltrating T cells (dated by TCRdb to between 2015 and 2016). Regarding the complete study: The study sequenced TCR alpha- and beta-chain repertoires from glioma tissue, from non-neoplastic brain tissue and from matched peripheral blood mononuclear cells. Each tissue-infiltrating repertoire was compared with the same patient's peripheral blood repertoire to measure divergence between tissue and blood T-cell populations. The paired cohort comprised three low-grade glioma patients, 8 or 9 primary glioblastoma patients and three non-glioma patients contributing non-neoplastic brain tissue. Here is what the overall study found, with its caveats: VJ-independent divergence between tissue and blood was lower than expected in non-neoplastic patients but higher than expected in all gliomas, particularly low-grade gliomas. Very few CDR3 sequences were found to be shared between tissue and blood, and this scarcity was attributed to high CDR3 diversity and limited sampling. The group comparisons were based on small numbers of patients: three non-neoplastic, three low-grade glioma and several glioblastoma patients.

Reading from cysteine to phenylalanine, the CDR3 counts 13 amino acids. Only the CDR3 DNA is retained, 39 bases long and in frame from the first base. CDR1 and CDR2 were assigned from the germline V gene (reference sequence) as MNHEY and SMNVEV. Clipping removes 6 bases from V and 6 bases from J, with 4 as the unmatched junction base count. Remarks on this clonotype: Its antigen target is currently unknown. Base qualities are missing; no much larger clone stands one base away.

TCR alpha and beta CDR3 regions were amplified with the iRepertoire nested amplicon-rescue multiplex PCR (arm-PCR) platform from RNA. One-step reverse transcription and amplification used roughly 95-450 ng of tissue mRNA or PBMC total RNA as input. After bead purification, a secondary multiplex PCR added Illumina adapters, and libraries were gel-purified between 200 and 400 bp. Libraries carried internal 6-nucleotide barcodes used for demultiplexing. Sequencing of the libraries was done on an Illumina MiSeq using 2x220 or 2x250 nucleotide paired-end reads. As for how the authors treated the data: FLASH 1.2.11 was used to merge paired reads, and BWA-MEM then aligned the reads to the GRCh37 human genome before TRA and TRB reads were extracted. For V and J assignment, an IMGT-derived reference of cassette sequences and CDR3 motifs that included pseudogenes was used. Reads were translated in three frames, and productive CDR3s were defined as those with a C...FGXG motif and no stop codons. Clonotypes were defined as unique combinations of V-J cassette pair and CDR3 amino acid sequence. Filtering of reads was based on Hamming distance, with the threshold set by the sequence error rate of each sample in mapped regions. TCRdb reran the public reads through fastp at Q25 and MiXCR, keeping productive beta chains. When rows share a CDR3 protein, they turn into one entry using the most common DNA and genes. In this record, the V and J calls reflect TCRdb's handling and not the investigators' own analysis. The table for this sample lists over 130,000 distinct CDR3 sequences; roughly two fifths of them were counted only once. Around a fifth of the sample is in the top ten clones.

The sequence came from a human donor with low-grade glioma or glioblastoma, undergoing nonglioma brain surgery, or in good health (not recorded which). The rearranged segments are TRBV27 and TRBJ2-7, with 11 bases aligning to TRBD2. The sequencing input was glioma tissue, nonneoplastic brain tissue, or PBMCs (not recorded which). The CDR3 amino acid sequence is: CASSMGLAVEQYF. The nucleotide sequence is TGTGCCAGCAGCATGGGACTAGCGGTCGAGCAGTACTTC.